This TCR beta chain is from a study of beta chain features in type 1 diabetes. The CDR3 runs 11 residues. From germline, CDR1 is SEHNR and CDR2 FQNEAQ (reference sequence). Trimming removed 10 bases from V and 6 bases from J, with 13 bases in between. Sequenced material consisted of expressed TCRB transcripts (all of the isolated RNA was reverse transcribed). This table comes from immunoSEQ multiplex PCR, and its TCRdb copy is limited to in-frame clones, with some not included. Altogether under 900,000 clones are present, 15% to 20% being singletons, with the ten largest covering 0.02% to 0.03%. The chain joins TRBV7-9 to TRBJ2-7; a weak D match, TRBD1 (6 bases). The TCR sequence derives from a woman in her late teens or twenties in good health. The sequenced sample consisted of naive CD4+ T cells from blood. In DNA form, the CDR3 reads TGTGCCACCCGGGACATCTCCGAGCAGTACTTC. Translation gives CATRDISEQYF. Based on the CDR3 plus reference TRBV7-9 and TRBJ2-7, the full variable domain is DTGVSQNPRHKITKRGQNVTFRCDPISEHNRLYWYRQTLGQGPEFLTYFQNEAQLEKSRLLSDRFSAERPKGSFSTLEIQRTEQGDSAMYLCATRDISEQYFGPGTRLTVT.